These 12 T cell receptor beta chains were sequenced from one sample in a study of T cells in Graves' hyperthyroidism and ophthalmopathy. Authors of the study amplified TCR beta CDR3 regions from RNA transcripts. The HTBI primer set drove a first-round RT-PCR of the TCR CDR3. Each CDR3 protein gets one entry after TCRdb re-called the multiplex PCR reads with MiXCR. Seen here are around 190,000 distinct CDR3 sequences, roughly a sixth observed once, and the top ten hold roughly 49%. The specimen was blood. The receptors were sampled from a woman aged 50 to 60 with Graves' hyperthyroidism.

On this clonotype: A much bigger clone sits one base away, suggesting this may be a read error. The CDR3 DNA reads as TGTGCCACCAGTGACCCAGGACTAGCGGGAAGCTCCTACAATGAGCAGTCCTTC. Its translation is CATSDPGLAGSSYNEQSF. The rearrangement links TRBV24-1 to TRBJ2-1; 12 nucleotides agree with TRBD2. Germline CDR1 KGHDR, CDR2 SFDVKD. This CDR3 is built from 18 residues.

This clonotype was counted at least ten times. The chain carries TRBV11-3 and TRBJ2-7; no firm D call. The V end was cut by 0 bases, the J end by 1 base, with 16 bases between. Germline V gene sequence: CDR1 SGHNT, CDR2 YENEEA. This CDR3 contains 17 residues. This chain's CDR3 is CASSLDERGMLSYEQYF. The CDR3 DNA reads TGTGCCAGCAGCTTAGATGAACGTGGGATGCTTTCCTACGAGCAGTACTTC. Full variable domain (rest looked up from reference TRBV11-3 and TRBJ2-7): EAGVVQSPRYKIIEKKQPVAFWCNPISGHNTLYWYLQNLGQGPELLIRYENEEAVDDSQLPKDRFSAERLKGVDSTLKIQPAELGDSAVYLCASSLDERGMLSYEQYFGPGTRLTVT.

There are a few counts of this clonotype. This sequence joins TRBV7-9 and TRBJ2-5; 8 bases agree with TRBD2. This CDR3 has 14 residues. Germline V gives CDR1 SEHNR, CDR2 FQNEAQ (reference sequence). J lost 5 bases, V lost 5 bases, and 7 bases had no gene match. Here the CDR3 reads CASSLHTGGETQYF. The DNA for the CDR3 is TGTGCCAGCAGCCTCCACACGGGGGGGGAGACCCAGTACTTC. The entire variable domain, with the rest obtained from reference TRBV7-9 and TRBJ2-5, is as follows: DTGVSQNPRHKITKRGQNVTFRCDPISEHNRLYWYRQTLGQGPEFLTYFQNEAQLEKSRLLSDRFSAERPKGSFSTLEIQRTEQGDSAMYLCASSLHTGGETQYFGPGTRLLVL.

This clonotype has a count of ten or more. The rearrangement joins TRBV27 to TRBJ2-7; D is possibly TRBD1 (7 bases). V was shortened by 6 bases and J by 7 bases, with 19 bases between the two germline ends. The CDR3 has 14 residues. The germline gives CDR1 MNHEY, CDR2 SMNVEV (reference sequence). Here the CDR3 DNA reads TGTGCCAGCAGGTCGGGAGAGGGGGCAGGGGAGCAGTACTTC. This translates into CASRSGEGAGEQYF.

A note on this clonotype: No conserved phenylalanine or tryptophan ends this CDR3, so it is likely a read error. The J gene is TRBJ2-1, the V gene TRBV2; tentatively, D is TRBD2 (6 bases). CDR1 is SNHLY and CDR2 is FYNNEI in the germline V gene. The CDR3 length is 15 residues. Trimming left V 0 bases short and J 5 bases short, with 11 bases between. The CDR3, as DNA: TGTGCCAGCAGTGAAGCGGGGGGACTCCACAATGAGCAGTTCCTC. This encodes CASSEAGGLHNEQFL.

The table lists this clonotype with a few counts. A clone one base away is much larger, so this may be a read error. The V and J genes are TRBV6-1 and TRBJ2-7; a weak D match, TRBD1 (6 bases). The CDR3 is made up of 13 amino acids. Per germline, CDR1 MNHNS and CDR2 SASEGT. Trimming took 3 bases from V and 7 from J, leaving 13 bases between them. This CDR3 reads CASSDAMRGEQYF. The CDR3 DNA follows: TGTGCCAGCAGTGACGCGATGAGGGGGGAGCAGTACTTC.

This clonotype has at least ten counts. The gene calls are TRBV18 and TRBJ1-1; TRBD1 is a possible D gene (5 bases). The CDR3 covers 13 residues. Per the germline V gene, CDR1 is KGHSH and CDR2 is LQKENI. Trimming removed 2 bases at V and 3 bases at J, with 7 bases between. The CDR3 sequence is CASSPGADTEAFF. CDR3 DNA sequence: TGTGCCAGCTCACCAGGGGCCGACACTGAAGCTTTCTTT.

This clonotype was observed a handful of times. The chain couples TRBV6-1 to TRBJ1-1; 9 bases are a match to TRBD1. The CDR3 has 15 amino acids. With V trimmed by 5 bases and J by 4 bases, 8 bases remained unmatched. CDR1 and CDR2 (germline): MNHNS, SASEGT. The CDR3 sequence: CASSPPATGGTEAFF. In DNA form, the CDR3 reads TGTGCCAGCAGTCCCCCAGCGACAGGGGGCACTGAAGCTTTCTTT.

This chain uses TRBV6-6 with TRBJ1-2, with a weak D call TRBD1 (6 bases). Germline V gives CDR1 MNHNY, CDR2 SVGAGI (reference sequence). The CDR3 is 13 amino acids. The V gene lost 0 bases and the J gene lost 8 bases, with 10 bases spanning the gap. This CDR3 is CASSYSTGGGYTF. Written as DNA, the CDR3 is TGTGCCAGCAGTTACTCGACAGGAGGGGGCTACACCTTC.

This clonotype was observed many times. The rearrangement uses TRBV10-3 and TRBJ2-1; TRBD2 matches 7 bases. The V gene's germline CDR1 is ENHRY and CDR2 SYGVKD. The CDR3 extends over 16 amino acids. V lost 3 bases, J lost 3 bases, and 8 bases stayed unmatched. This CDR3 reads CAISDVAGVNYNEQFF. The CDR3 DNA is TGTGCCATCAGTGATGTGGCGGGAGTGAACTACAATGAGCAGTTCTTC.

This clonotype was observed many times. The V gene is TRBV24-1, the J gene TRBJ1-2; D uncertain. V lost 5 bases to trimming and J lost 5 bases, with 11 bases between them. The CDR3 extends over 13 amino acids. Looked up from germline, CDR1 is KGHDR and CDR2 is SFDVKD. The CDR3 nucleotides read TGTGCCACCAGTGGGTTGGCCCAATATGGCTACACCTTC. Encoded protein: CATSGLAQYGYTF.

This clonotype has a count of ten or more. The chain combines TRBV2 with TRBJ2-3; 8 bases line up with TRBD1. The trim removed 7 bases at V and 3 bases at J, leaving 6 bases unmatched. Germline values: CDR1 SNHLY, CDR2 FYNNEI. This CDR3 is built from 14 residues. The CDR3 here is CASNQGARTDTQYF. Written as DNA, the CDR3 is TGTGCCAGCAACCAGGGGGCACGGACAGATACGCAGTATTTT.